What follows describes a single T cell receptor (beta chain). What it binds is not known. A second PCR of 7 to 11 cycles used a sample-barcoded 5' primer and a J-beta primer mix. MiXCR, run by TCRdb on the 5' RACE reads, gives a single entry per CDR3 protein. The data contain 1.4 million to 1.5 million distinct CDR3 sequences, around 39% of them singletons. The sample is drawn from a study of blood T cells in healthy people across ages. Study-wide points: Older individuals had lower TCR beta diversity per million T cells (the decline was roughly linear).

Germline CDR1 reads ENHRY; CDR2 reads SYGVKD. The CDR3 covers 15 residues. V gave up 5 bases and J gave up 6 bases, with 18 bases separating them. This clonotype was sampled from a woman younger than 35 in good health. Material for sequencing was blood. The V gene is TRBV10-3, the J gene TRBJ2-3; D may match TRBD1 or TRBD2 (7 bases each). CDR3: CAISRNRGSGDTQYF. The CDR3 DNA reads TGTGCCATCAGTCGGAACAGGGGTAGCGGGGATACGCAGTATTTT.